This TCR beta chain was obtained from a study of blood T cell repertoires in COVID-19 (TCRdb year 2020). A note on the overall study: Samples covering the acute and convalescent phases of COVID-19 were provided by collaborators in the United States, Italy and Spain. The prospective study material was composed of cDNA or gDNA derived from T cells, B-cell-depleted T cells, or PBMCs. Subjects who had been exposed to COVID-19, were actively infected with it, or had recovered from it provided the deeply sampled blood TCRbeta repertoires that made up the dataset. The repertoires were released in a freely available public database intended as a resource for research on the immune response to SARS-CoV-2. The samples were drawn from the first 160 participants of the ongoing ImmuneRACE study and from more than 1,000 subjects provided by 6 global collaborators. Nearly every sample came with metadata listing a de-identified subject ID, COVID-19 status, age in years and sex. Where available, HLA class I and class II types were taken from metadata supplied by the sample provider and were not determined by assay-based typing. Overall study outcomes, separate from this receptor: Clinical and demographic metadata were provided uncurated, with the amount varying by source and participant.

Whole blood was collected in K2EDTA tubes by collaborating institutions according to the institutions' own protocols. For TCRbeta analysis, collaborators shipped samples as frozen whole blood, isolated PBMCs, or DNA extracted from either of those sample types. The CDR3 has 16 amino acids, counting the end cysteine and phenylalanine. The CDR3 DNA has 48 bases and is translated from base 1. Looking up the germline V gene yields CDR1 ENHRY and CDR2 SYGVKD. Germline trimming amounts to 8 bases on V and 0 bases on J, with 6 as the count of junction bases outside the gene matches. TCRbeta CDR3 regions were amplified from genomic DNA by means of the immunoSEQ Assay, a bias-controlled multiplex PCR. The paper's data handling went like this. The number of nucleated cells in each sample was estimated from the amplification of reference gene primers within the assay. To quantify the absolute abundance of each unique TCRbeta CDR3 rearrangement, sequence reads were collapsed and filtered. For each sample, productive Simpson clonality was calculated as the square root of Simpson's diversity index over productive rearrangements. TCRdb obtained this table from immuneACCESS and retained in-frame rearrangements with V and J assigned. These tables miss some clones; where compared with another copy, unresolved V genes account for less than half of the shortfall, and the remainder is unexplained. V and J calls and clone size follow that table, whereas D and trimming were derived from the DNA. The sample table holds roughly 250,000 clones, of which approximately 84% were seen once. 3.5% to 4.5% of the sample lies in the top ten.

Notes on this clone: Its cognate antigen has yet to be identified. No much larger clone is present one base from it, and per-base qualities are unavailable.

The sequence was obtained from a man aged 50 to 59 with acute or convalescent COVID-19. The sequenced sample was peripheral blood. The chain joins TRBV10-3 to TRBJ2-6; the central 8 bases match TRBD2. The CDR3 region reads CAIGPGGASGANVLTF. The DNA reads TGTGCCATCGGCCCCGGGGGGGCCTCTGGGGCCAACGTCCTGACTTTC.